The source of this T cell receptor (beta chain) is a study of T cell changes during pregnancy in multiple sclerosis. Libraries were prepared by immunoSEQ multiplex PCR; TCRdb keeps only in-frame clonotypes and omits some of them. The sample lists about 42,000 clones; about 85% were seen once. The germline V and J ends were trimmed by 3 bases and 12 bases, with 18 bases remaining between them. The germline CDR1 and CDR2 sequences are ENHRY and SYGVKD. The CDR3 has 14 residues. This clone was detected once. The receptor was isolated from a female donor with multiple sclerosis, enrolled in a pregnancy study. The rearrangement links TRBV10-3 to TRBJ2-1, with a weak D call TRBD2 (5 bases). Specimen: CD4+ T cells from peripheral blood mononuclear cells, collected after pregnancy. DNA for the CDR3: TGTGCCATCAGTGACCCATCCGAGGGCCCCATGCAGTTCTTC. It translates to CAISDPSEGPMQFF.